A selection of T cell receptor beta chains follows, all from one sample in a study of identical twins. Via MiXCR, TCRdb re-called the 5' RACE reads, giving one row per CDR3 protein. This table has 500,000 to 700,000 distinct CDR3 sequences, 7.1% appearing once. Separately, the same data were catalogued under a study of yellow fever vaccine responses in identical twins.

The sequencing input was PBMCs. Receptors were obtained from a woman aged 18-30 years in good health. Both conserved end residues are part of each CDR3. D genes are given only for firm matches. Clone size is not always given. Where it is, it says once, few, many or a class for expanded clones.

j_call clone_size d_call cdr3_length v_call cdr3_nt cdr3_aa
TRBJ2-1 many - 15 TRBV12-3/TRBV12-4 TGTGCCAGCAGCCCAGTGGGTGGCCTTTACAATGAGCAGTTCTTC CASSPVGGLYNEQFF
TRBJ1-4 - - 15 TRBV4-2 TGTGCCAGCAGCCAGCCAGGCCAGACTAGTGAAAAACTGTTTTTT CASSQPGQTSEKLFF
TRBJ2-1 few TRBD1 16 TRBV5-1 TGCGCCAGCAGCTTGGGGGAGACAGGGGTGTACAATGAGCAGTTCTTC CASSLGETGVYNEQFF
TRBJ2-7 - TRBD2 16 TRBV4-2 TGTGCCAGCAGCCAAGATTCCAGCGGGGTAACCTACGAGCAGTACTTC CASSQDSSGVTYEQYF
TRBJ1-6 few - 13 TRBV20-1 TGCAGTGCTAGACCTCGAGGGGATTCACCCCTCCACTTT CSARPRGDSPLHF
TRBJ1-2 - TRBD1 14 TRBV2 TGTGCCAGCAGGGACCCGGGACAGGGGTTTGTAGGCACCTTC CASRDPGQGFVGTF
TRBJ1-1 - - 16 TRBV5-1 TGCGCCAGCAGCTCCCAAGACCATGTCCTGAACACTGAAGCTTTCTTT CASSSQDHVLNTEAFF
TRBJ2-1 - - 14 TRBV5-6 TGTGCCAGCAGCGCTAGGCGGTACTACAATGAGCAGTTCTTC CASSARRYYNEQFF
TRBJ2-1 many TRBD1 15 TRBV3-1 TGTGCCAGCAGCCAAGGGGACAGGGGAAAACGTGAGCAGTTCTTC CASSQGDRGKREQFF
TRBJ2-1 - TRBD1 16 TRBV12-3/TRBV12-4 TGTGCCAGCAGTTTCGAGGTACGACAGGGTCGGAATGAGCAGTTCTTC CASSFEVRQGRNEQFF
TRBJ2-1 few TRBD2 19 TRBV20-1 TGCAGTGCTCCGCGACGTACCGGGACTAGCGGGAGCTCCTACAATGAGCAGTTCTTC CSAPRRTGTSGSSYNEQFF
TRBJ2-1 - - 13 TRBV4-1 TGCGCCAGCAGCCATGGTGGGTACAATGAGCAGTTCTTC CASSHGGYNEQFF
TRBJ2-5 many - 14 TRBV5-4 TGTGCCAGCAGCTTGGAGTACAGTCAAGAGACCCAGTACTTC CASSLEYSQETQYF
TRBJ1-3 few TRBD1 13 TRBV10-3 TGTGCCATGACAGGGTCCTCTGGAAACACCATATATTTT CAMTGSSGNTIYF
TRBJ2-5 few TRBD2 16 TRBV5-1 TGCGCCAGCAGCTTTCTAGCGGGGGGGCCTGAGGAGACCCAGTACTTC CASSFLAGGPEETQYF
TRBJ2-5 - - 15 TRBV10-3 TGTGCCATCAGTGGAACGGGCCTCAACGAAGAGACCCAGTACTTC CAISGTGLNEETQYF
TRBJ1-1 - - 16 TRBV5-5 TGTGCCAGCAGCTCTACACCCTCGGCCGTGAACACTGAAGCTTTCTTT CASSSTPSAVNTEAFF
TRBJ2-2 - TRBD1 17 TRBV28 TGTGCCAGCACTTCCGGGGACAGCGCTTCGAACACCGGGGAGCTGTTTTTT CASTSGDSASNTGELFF
TRBJ2-3 few TRBD2 17 TRBV12-3/TRBV12-4 TGTGCCAGCAGTTTGTCTAGCGGGGGCTTTAGCACAGATACGCAGTATTTT CASSLSSGGFSTDTQYF
TRBJ2-2 - - 12 TRBV27 TGTGCCAGCCACGGGAGCGCCGGGGAGCTGTTTTTT CASHGSAGELFF
TRBJ2-3 many - 15 TRBV11-2 TGTGCCAGCAGCATTCTTTGGGCTGACACAGATACGCAGTATTTT CASSILWADTDTQYF
TRBJ2-7 many - 13 TRBV5-1 TGCGCCAGCAGCTTGATAGGGGCCTACGAGCAGTACTTC CASSLIGAYEQYF
TRBJ1-1 few TRBD1 14 TRBV7-9 TGTGCCAGCAGCTCCGACAGGGGAGAGGCTGAAGCTTTCTTT CASSSDRGEAEAFF
TRBJ2-1 - - 14 TRBV11-1 TGTGCCAGCAGCGGCCGGGACTCGTACAATGAGCAGTTCTTC CASSGRDSYNEQFF
TRBJ1-2 - TRBD1 16 TRBV5-1 TGCGCCAGCAGCTCCCAACCCGGACAGGGCCACTATGGCTACACCTTC CASSSQPGQGHYGYTF
TRBJ2-3 few TRBD2 17 TRBV29-1 TGCAGCGCCAGACCCCTAAAGGGACTAGCGGAAACGGGTACGCAGTATTTT CSARPLKGLAETGTQYF
TRBJ2-3 many - 15 TRBV5-1 TGCGCCAGCAGCTTGGGGGACCTTGGCACAGATACGCAGTATTTT CASSLGDLGTDTQYF
TRBJ2-5 - - 16 TRBV5-1 TGCGCCAGCAGCTCGTTGGGGGGAGAACTTCAAGAGACCCAGTACTTC CASSSLGGELQETQYF
TRBJ2-6 few TRBD1 18 TRBV12-3/TRBV12-4 TGTGCCAGCAGTTTAGCTGACAGGGGGCGCATCTCGGCCAACGTCCTGACTTTC CASSLADRGRISANVLTF
TRBJ2-5 - TRBD2 13 TRBV6-1 TGTGCCAGCATACGGACTAGCGGGGTGTCCCAGTACTTC CASIRTSGVSQYF
TRBJ1-2 few TRBD1 15 TRBV5-1 TGCGCCAGCAGCTGGAAAATGGGACAGGACTATGGCTACACCTTC CASSWKMGQDYGYTF
TRBJ2-1 - TRBD2 15 TRBV7-2 TGTGCCAGCAGCAACTTAGCGGGCTCCTACAATGAGCAGTTCTTC CASSNLAGSYNEQFF
TRBJ1-2 - - 11 TRBV29-1 TGCAGCGTGACAGCTAACTATGGCTACACCTTC CSVTANYGYTF
TRBJ2-1 - TRBD1 19 TRBV28 TGTGCCAGCAGTTTGGACACAGGGGGATTTAGTATTTCCTACAATGAGCAGTTCTTC CASSLDTGGFSISYNEQFF
TRBJ1-1 many - 13 TRBV7-9 TGTGCCACCCTGGACCGCCTGAACACTGAAGCTTTCTTT CATLDRLNTEAFF
TRBJ1-6 few - 14 TRBV12-3/TRBV12-4 TGTGCCAGCAGTATGACGGTGAATAATTCACCCCTCCACTTT CASSMTVNNSPLHF
TRBJ2-7 few - 12 TRBV20-1 TGCAGTGCTAGTTTACAGGGCTACGAGCAGTACTTC CSASLQGYEQYF
TRBJ2-1 few - 14 TRBV20-1 TGCAGTACGATTGGGACCACCGTAGAGAATGAGCAGTTCTTC CSTIGTTVENEQFF
TRBJ2-7 few - 13 TRBV12-3/TRBV12-4 TGTGCCAGCAGCGCAGGGTACTCAGACGAGCAGTACTTC CASSAGYSDEQYF
TRBJ2-2 many - 11 TRBV29-1 TGCAGCGTGTACAGCACCGGGGAGCTGTTTTTT CSVYSTGELFF
TRBJ2-7 many - 15 TRBV25-1 TGTGCCAGCAGTCCCCAGGGACTTAATCGCTACGAGCAGTACTTC CASSPQGLNRYEQYF
TRBJ2-7 few - 15 TRBV6-1 TGTGCCAGCAGCCCCGCAGCAGGTTCTACCTACGAGCAGTACTTC CASSPAAGSTYEQYF
TRBJ2-5 - TRBD1 15 TRBV19 TGTGCCAGTAGTACGCACACAGGGGTGGAAGAGACCCAGTACTTC CASSTHTGVEETQYF
TRBJ1-4 few - 14 TRBV2 TGTGCCAGCAGTAAAGATAGGGGTAATGAAAAACTGTTTTTT CASSKDRGNEKLFF
TRBJ2-3 - TRBD1 16 TRBV5-1 TGCGCCAGCAACCGGGACAGGGGACGGGGGGGAGATACGCAGTATTTT CASNRDRGRGGDTQYF